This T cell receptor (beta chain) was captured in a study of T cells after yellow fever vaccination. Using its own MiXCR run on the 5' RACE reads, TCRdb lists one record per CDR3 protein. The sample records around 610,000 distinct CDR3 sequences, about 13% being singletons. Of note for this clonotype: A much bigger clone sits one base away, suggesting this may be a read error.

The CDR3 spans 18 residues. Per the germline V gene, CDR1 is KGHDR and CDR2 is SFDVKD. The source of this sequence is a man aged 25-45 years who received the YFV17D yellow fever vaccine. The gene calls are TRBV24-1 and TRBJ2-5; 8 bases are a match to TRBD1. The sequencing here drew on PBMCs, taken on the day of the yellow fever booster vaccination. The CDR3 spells CSTSDSTKGTGPRETQYF. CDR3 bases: TGTTCCACCAGTGATTCCACCAAGGGGACAGGCCCGAGGGAGACCCAGTACTTC.